The 25 T cell receptor beta chains below come from one sample, sequenced in a study of blood T cell repertoires in COVID-19. Profiled with immunoSEQ multiplex PCR; TCRdb holds only in-frame clones, not every one. The data hold 300,000 to 350,000 clones, with roughly 89% observed a single time. The sequencing input was peripheral blood. These receptors were obtained from a woman aged 40 to 50 with COVID-19, enrolled during active disease.

This sequence joins TRBV7-8 and TRBJ1-1, with D possibly matching TRBD1 (6 bases). Deletions cut 6 bases from V and 2 bases from J, with 10 bases between. The CDR3 is made up of 13 amino acids. Germline CDR1 is SGHVS and CDR2 is FQNEAQ. The CDR3 region has the DNA TGTGCCAGCAGATTGGACAGTAACACTGAAGCTTTCTTT. It specifies CASRLDSNTEAFF.

The chain joins TRBV9 to TRBJ2-7; tentatively, D is TRBD1 (8 bases). V was cut by 4 bases and J by 3 bases, with 17 bases left in between. CDR1 and CDR2 from the germline V gene are SGDLS and YYNGEE. The CDR3 is 15 amino acids. As DNA, the CDR3 is TGTGCCAGCAGCTACAGGGGGGGTGACGTCTACGAGCAGTACTTC. Translated, it gives CASSYRGGDVYEQYF.

This chain uses TRBV5-6 with TRBJ2-7, with D possibly TRBD1 on 6 matching bases. Per the germline V gene, CDR1 is SGHDT and CDR2 is YYEEEE. The CDR3 spans 13 residues. V was pared by 0 bases and J by 6 bases, with 10 bases between. The CDR3: CASSLDRDGEQYF. CDR3 nucleotides: TGTGCCAGCAGCTTGGACAGGGATGGCGAGCAGTACTTC.

CDR3 in DNA: TGTGCCAGCAGCTTACCAGGGATAGACATTCAGTACTTC. Translation gives CASSLPGIDIQYF. The J gene is TRBJ2-4, the V gene TRBV7-9; D possibly corresponds to TRBD1 (5 bases). Germline V gene data show CDR1 as SEHNR and CDR2 as FQNEAQ (reference sequence). With 2 bases removed from V and 8 bases from J, the gap between germline ends came to 10 bases. CDR3 length: 13 residues.

This chain joins TRBV5-5 and TRBJ1-1, with 7 nucleotides matching TRBD1. Looked up from germline, CDR1 is SGHKS and CDR2 is YYEKEE (reference sequence). The length of the CDR3 is 14 residues. J gave up 2 bases and V 5 bases, and 6 bases lay outside the gene matches. The CDR3 region is CASSLQGINTEAFF. DNA of the CDR3: TGTGCCAGCAGTTTACAGGGGATCAACACTGAAGCTTTCTTT.

The chain links TRBV11-2 to TRBJ2-1; 7 bases are a match to TRBD2. The germline V gene has CDR1 SGHAT and CDR2 FQNNGV. The CDR3 is 15 amino acids. V was clipped by 4 bases and J by 3 bases; unmatched bases: 6. In nucleotides, the CDR3 is TGTGCCAGCAGCTCAAGCGGGACCTACTACAATGAGCAGTTCTTC. This translates into CASSSSGTYYNEQFF.

The chain has TRBV19 and TRBJ1-5, with 7 bases matching TRBD1. V was pared by 8 bases and J by 6 bases, with 10 bases of the junction left unmatched. Germline V gene data show CDR1 as LNHDA and CDR2 as SQIVND (reference sequence). CDR3 length equals 14 residues. CDR3 bases: TGTGCCAGTTTGGAGACAGGGAGAGGTCAGCCCCAGCATTTT. Translation gives CASLETGRGQPQHF.

This clone was observed once. The V and J genes are TRBV28 and TRBJ2-1, with 9 bases identical to TRBD2. Trimming at V came to 5 bases and at J to 4 bases, leaving 3 bases not matched to a gene. CDR3 length equals 14 residues. Per germline, CDR1 MDHEN and CDR2 SYDVKM. DNA for the CDR3: TGTGCCAGCAGTGAGGCGGGAGGGTACAATGAGCAGTTCTTC. Its translation is CASSEAGGYNEQFF.

The chain combines TRBV7-8 with TRBJ2-1; 8 bases are shared with TRBD2. Germline V gives CDR1 SGHVS, CDR2 FQNEAQ. The junction had 10 bases not matched to a gene; V was cut back by 5 bases and J by 7 bases. The CDR3 contains 15 residues. DNA of the CDR3: TGTGCCAGCAGCCCCAAACCAGGGACTAGAAATGAGCAGTTCTTC. It specifies CASSPKPGTRNEQFF.

A few counts support this clone. The chain couples TRBV28 to TRBJ1-1, with a weak D call TRBD1 (5 bases). V was cut by 7 bases and J by 4 bases, with 22 bases left in between. Germline V gene data show CDR1 as MDHEN and CDR2 as SYDVKM. The CDR3 has 16 residues. CDR3 nucleotide sequence: TGTGCCAGCACCCGCGAGAGAGGGACTCGGGGCACTGAAGCTTTCTTT. Translation: CASTRERGTRGTEAFF.

This sequence joins TRBV18 and TRBJ1-4, with 7 bases identical to TRBD1. The CDR3 covers 16 residues. Germline CDR1 reads KGHSH; CDR2 reads LQKENI. Trimming removed 6 bases from V and 0 bases from J; junction bases left unmatched: 7. The CDR3 bases are TGTGCCAGCTCCCCCGGACAGGTTTCAACTAATGAAAAACTGTTTTTT. Protein sequence: CASSPGQVSTNEKLFF.

The chain joins TRBV7-3 to TRBJ2-1; D might be TRBD1 (6 bases). This CDR3 region has 14 residues. The V end was cut by 5 bases, the J end by 4 bases, with 12 bases between. The germline V gene encodes CDR1 SGHTA and CDR2 FQGTGA. CDR3 DNA: TGTGCCAGCAGCCCCCAGGGGTCGTACAATGAGCAGTTCTTC. Translated: CASSPQGSYNEQFF.

The chain recombines TRBV7-2 with TRBJ2-7; 8 nucleotides align to TRBD1. Germline CDR1 SGHTA, CDR2 FQGNSA. J was trimmed by 6 bases and V by 5 bases; bases with no gene match: 6. This CDR3 contains 13 residues. The chain's CDR3 is CASSPQGTGEQYF. The CDR3 DNA reads TGTGCCAGCAGCCCTCAAGGGACAGGCGAGCAGTACTTC.

This chain links TRBV30 with TRBJ1-2, with 7 bases aligning to TRBD1. From germline, CDR1 is GTSNPN and CDR2 SVGIG (reference sequence). V was clipped by 5 bases and J by 1 base; unmatched bases: 10. This CDR3 region has 15 residues. The CDR3 protein is CAWYRGRLLNYGYTF. In DNA form, the CDR3 reads TGTGCCTGGTACAGGGGACGCCTCCTTAACTATGGCTACACCTTC.

This chain joins TRBV9 and TRBJ2-7; 8 nucleotides line up with TRBD1. CDR1 and CDR2 (germline): SGDLS, YYNGEE. Germline trimming cut 3 bases from V and 6 bases from J; bases unmatched to any gene: 8. The CDR3 is made up of 14 amino acids. The CDR3 nucleotides are TGTGCCAGCAGCGAGGGACAGGCCTGGATCGAGCAGTACTTC. This sequence encodes CASSEGQAWIEQYF.

The chain has TRBV27 and TRBJ2-7; perhaps TRBD2 as D (5 bases). The V gene lost 2 bases and the J gene lost 4 bases, with 12 bases spanning the gap. The V gene's germline CDR1 is MNHEY and CDR2 SMNVEV (reference sequence). The CDR3 consists of 14 residues. The CDR3 coding sequence is TGTGCCAGCAGTTTAGCGAGGGTGGGTTACGAGCAGTACTTC. It codes for CASSLARVGYEQYF.

The chain has TRBV4-2 and TRBJ2-2, with TRBD1 identical over 7 bases. The CDR3 loop spans 16 amino acids. The trim removed 1 base at V and 0 bases at J, leaving 2 bases unmatched. Looked up from germline, CDR1 is LGHNA and CDR2 is YNFKEQ. The CDR3, as DNA: TGTGCCAGCAGCCAAGCAGGGGGTTCGAACACCGGGGAGCTGTTTTTT. It codes for CASSQAGGSNTGELFF.

The chain has TRBV6-2 or TRBV6-3 and TRBJ1-2; TRBD1 aligns across 7 bases. The V gene end was trimmed by 4 bases and the J gene end by 5 bases; junction bases not matched to a gene: 16. The V gene's germline CDR1 is MNHEY and CDR2 SVGEGT. The CDR3 extends over 17 amino acids. In DNA, the CDR3 is TGTGCCAGCAGTTTTCGACAGGGTGGGCCTTGGACATATGGCTACACCTTC. Protein sequence: CASSFRQGGPWTYGYTF.

V is TRBV4-3 and J is TRBJ1-3; D gene uncertain. The CDR3 sequence is 15 residues long. The V end was cut by 3 bases, the J end by 0 bases, with 9 bases between. Looked up from germline, CDR1 is LGHNA and CDR2 is YSLEER. The CDR3, as DNA: TGCGCCAGCAGCCACGTCCGGAGCTCTGGAAACACCATATATTTT. Its translation is CASSHVRSSGNTIYF.

V is TRBV28 and J is TRBJ2-2; TRBD2 matches 12 bases. The CDR3 length is 16 residues. Trimming took 5 bases from V and 5 from J; bases not matched to a gene: 6. Germline CDR1 MDHEN, CDR2 SYDVKM. This CDR3 is CASSILAGGGTGELFF. The CDR3 coding sequence is TGTGCCAGCAGTATCCTAGCGGGAGGGGGTACCGGGGAGCTGTTTTTT.

The J gene is TRBJ1-5, the V gene TRBV30, with D hard to call. This CDR3 region has 16 residues. Germline V gene sequence: CDR1 GTSNPN, CDR2 SVGIG (reference sequence). Trimming took off 1 base at V and 5 bases at J, with 18 bases between the two ends. CDR3 coding DNA: TGTGCCTGGAGTGAGGGTTCATCGGGGAGTCATCAGCCCCAGCATTTT. Protein product: CAWSEGSSGSHQPQHF.

The genes are TRBV6-2 or TRBV6-3 and TRBJ1-2; D not resolved. Trimming removed 2 bases from V and 7 bases from J, with 17 bases in between. The CDR3 sequence is 15 residues long. The V gene's germline CDR1 is MNHEY and CDR2 SVGEGT. The CDR3 sequence is CASSYGLRGKSGYTF. The CDR3 DNA is TGTGCCAGCAGTTACGGTTTGAGAGGGAAAAGTGGCTACACCTTC.

This clone is a singleton in its sample. This rearrangement joins TRBV2 to TRBJ2-7, with 9 nucleotides matching TRBD1. The V gene's germline CDR1 is SNHLY and CDR2 FYNNEI. J was trimmed by 5 bases and V by 2 bases; bases with no gene match: 7. The CDR3 is made up of 15 amino acids. CDR3 protein: CASSETGTGYNEQYF. The CDR3 bases are TGTGCCAGCAGTGAAACGGGGACAGGGTACAACGAGCAGTACTTC.

The V call is TRBV7-9, the J call TRBJ1-4, with TRBD1 identical over 7 bases. Trimming took 4 bases from V and 2 from J; bases not matched to a gene: 7. Germline CDR1 and CDR2: SEHNR and FQNEAQ (reference sequence). The CDR3 length is 16 residues. CDR3 sequence reads: CASSSRQGDTNEKLFF. The CDR3 DNA reads TGTGCCAGCAGCTCCAGACAGGGAGATACTAATGAAAAACTGTTTTTT. Full variable domain (missing parts from reference TRBV7-9 and TRBJ1-4): DTGVSQNPRHKITKRGQNVTFRCDPISEHNRLYWYRQTLGQGPEFLTYFQNEAQLEKSRLLSDRFSAERPKGSFSTLEIQRTEQGDSAMYLCASSSRQGDTNEKLFFGSGTQLSVL.

DNA of the CDR3: TGTGCCAGCAGGGGACAGATGAACACTGAAGCTTTCTTT. Translating it yields CASRGQMNTEAFF. The rearrangement joins TRBV6-5 to TRBJ1-1, with TRBD1 matching over 7 bases. V lost 6 bases, J lost 0 bases, and 1 base stayed unmatched. This CDR3 is 13 amino acids long. The germline gives CDR1 MNHEY, CDR2 SVGAGI.